The 14 T cell receptor beta chains below all came from one sample that was sequenced in a study of blood T cells in healthy people across ages. A J-beta primer mix and a sample-barcoded 5' primer were used in a second PCR of about 7 to 12 cycles. Via MiXCR, TCRdb re-called the 5' RACE reads, giving one row per CDR3 protein. The sample yields about 680,000 distinct CDR3 sequences, about 52% seen once. Sample: blood. The receptors stem from a woman aged 60-75 years in good health.

V gene TRBV27 combines with J gene TRBJ1-2, with no clear D. Trimming removed 3 bases at V and 5 bases at J, with 16 bases between. This CDR3 region has 15 residues. Germline CDR1 and CDR2: MNHEY and SMNVEV (reference sequence). CDR3 loop: CASSFNPEGLYGYTF. The CDR3 region has the DNA TGTGCCAGCAGTTTCAACCCGGAAGGACTTTATGGCTACACCTTC.

The rearrangement uses TRBV28 and TRBJ2-1; 8 bases match TRBD2. Germline assignment: CDR1 MDHEN and CDR2 SYDVKM. CDR3 length: 13 amino acids. After removal of 3 bases from V and 9 bases from J, the junction contained 4 bases not matched to a gene. CDR3 DNA: TGTGCCAGCAGTTTCGGGGGGGTGGGTGAGCAGTTCTTC. Encoded protein: CASSFGGVGEQFF.

The chain uses TRBV11-2 and TRBJ2-7; D gene uncertain. The CDR3 sequence is 15 residues long. CDR1 SGHAT and CDR2 FQNNGV come from the germline V gene. Trimming pared 1 base from V and 0 bases from J, leaving 10 bases between. CDR3: CASSLVTVSSYEQYF. In DNA form, the CDR3 reads TGTGCCAGCAGCTTAGTGACGGTCAGCTCCTACGAGCAGTACTTC.

Details on this clonotype: Possible read error: a much larger clone is one base away. The chain carries TRBV5-1 and TRBJ2-7; the D call may be TRBD1 or TRBD2 (5 bases each). The CDR3 has 14 amino acids. CDR1 is SGHRS and CDR2 is YFSETQ in the germline V gene. The CDR3: CASSPGTWNYELYF. The CDR3, as DNA: TGCGCCAGCAGCCCGGGGACGTGGAACTACGAGCTGTACTTC. Together with reference TRBV5-1 and TRBJ2-7, the CDR3 gives the full variable domain: KAGVTQTPRYLIKTRGQQVTLSCSPISGHRSVSWYQQTPGQGLQFLFEYFSETQRNKGNFPGRFSGRQFSNSRSEMNVSTLELGDSALYLCASSPGTWNYELYFGPGTRLTVT.

This sequence joins TRBV27 and TRBJ1-2; 9 bases agree with TRBD1. V lost 7 bases, J lost 7 bases, and 16 bases stayed unmatched. From germline, CDR1 is MNHEY and CDR2 SMNVEV (reference sequence). The CDR3 totals 16 residues. The CDR3 DNA follows: TGTGCCAGCAAGCAGTATACGACAGGGGGGCCTTGTGGCTACACCTTC. It specifies CASKQYTTGGPCGYTF.

This clonotype was recorded only once. A much more abundant neighbour one base away suggests this may be a read error. V gene TRBV15 combines with J gene TRBJ2-1; D not resolved. The tail of the sequence fits TRBJ2-7 better, so the J call may be wrong. Germline assignment: CDR1 LNHNV and CDR2 YYDKDF (reference sequence). The CDR3 has 13 amino acids. The CDR3 coding sequence is TGTGCCACCAGCAGAGACCCCGTTGGTGAGCAGTACTTC. This translates into CATSRDPVGEQYF.

The chain carries TRBV6-2 or TRBV6-3 and TRBJ2-1; 12 bases match TRBD2. The junction had 11 bases not matched to a gene; V was cut back by 5 bases and J by 6 bases. CDR1 is MNHEY and CDR2 is SVGEGT in the germline V gene. The CDR3 sequence is 17 residues long. CDR3: CASSPHLAGGRFNEQFF. The DNA of the CDR3 is TGTGCCAGCAGTCCTCACCTAGCGGGAGGGCGGTTCAATGAGCAGTTCTTC.

This clonotype was observed a handful of times. The J gene is TRBJ2-7, the V gene TRBV5-4, with TRBD1 matching 8 bases. Per germline, CDR1 SGHNT and CDR2 YYREEE (reference sequence). The CDR3 is 12 residues long. Trimming at V came to 5 bases and at J to 3 bases, leaving 1 base not matched to a gene. In DNA, the CDR3 is TGTGCCAGCAGTGACAGGGGCTACGAGCAGTACTTC. It codes for CASSDRGYEQYF.

This clonotype was detected a few times. The V gene is TRBV20-1, the J gene TRBJ2-1; 11 nucleotides match TRBD2. This CDR3 region has 16 residues. The ends lost 5 bases at V and 3 bases at J; junction bases unmatched: 9. Germline loops: CDR1 DFQATT, CDR2 SNEGSKA (reference sequence). In DNA form, the CDR3 reads TGCAGTGCTCCGCGACTAGCGGGAACTAGCTACAATGAGCAGTTCTTC. It codes for CSAPRLAGTSYNEQFF.

This clonotype was seen only a few times. The V and J genes are TRBV4-2 and TRBJ1-4, with 11 nucleotides matching TRBD1. The CDR3 runs to 16 residues. The V segment lost 0 bases and the J segment 7 bases; nucleotides outside the gene matches: 4. Germline V lookup: CDR1 LGHNA, CDR2 YNFKEQ. Here the CDR3 reads CASSQDPGTGGEKLFF. In nucleotides, the CDR3 is TGTGCCAGCAGCCAAGATCCCGGGACAGGGGGTGAAAAACTGTTTTTT.

The chain carries TRBV28 and TRBJ2-4; 9 bases map to TRBD1. The CDR3 spans 15 residues. Looked up from germline, CDR1 is MDHEN and CDR2 is SYDVKM. V was clipped by 3 bases and J by 5 bases; unmatched bases: 5. CDR3 loop: CASSLDTGGENIQYF. CDR3 nucleotides: TGTGCCAGCAGTTTGGATACAGGGGGCGAAAACATTCAGTACTTC.

The table lists this clonotype with a few counts. V usage is TRBV27 and J usage is TRBJ1-6, with a tentative D call TRBD1 (5 bases). V was shortened by 6 bases and J by 5 bases, with 20 bases between the two germline ends. CDR1 is MNHEY and CDR2 is SMNVEV in the germline V gene (reference sequence). CDR3 size: 17 residues. The CDR3 DNA sequence: TGTGCCAGCAGCGGGATGGGGCCTCGGTGGGATAATTCACCCCTCCACTTT. Encoded protein: CASSGMGPRWDNSPLHF.

This clonotype came up once. The V call is TRBV27, the J call TRBJ1-1; D is undetermined. Trimming pared 8 bases from V and 0 bases from J, leaving 13 bases between. CDR3 length: 14 residues. Germline-derived CDR1 and CDR2 are MNHEY and SMNVEV (reference sequence). DNA of the CDR3: TGTGCCAGCTACCGGGCAACCATGAACACTGAAGCTTTCTTT. It is translated as CASYRATMNTEAFF.

The chain uses TRBV29-1 and TRBJ1-2; D not certain. The CDR3 extends over 13 amino acids. V was cut by 3 bases and J by 3 bases, with 11 bases left in between. CDR1 and CDR2 (germline): SQVTM, ANQGSEA. The DNA of the CDR3 is TGCAGCGTTGACGGTCGGCCCCACTATGGCTACACCTTC. It is translated as CSVDGRPHYGYTF.